The clone carrying this TCR beta chain occurred a few times. Its antigen is currently unknown. The library was built from roughly 400 ng RNA with molecular barcoded adaptors for alpha/delta and beta/gamma chains. TCRdb reprocessed the reads with MiXCR, giving one entry per CDR3 protein. The sample records tens of thousands of distinct CDR3 sequences, approximately 20% being singletons. The germline V gene has CDR1 SQVTM and CDR2 ANQGSEA. The CDR3 length is 13 residues. V lost 6 bases and J 10 bases, leaving 18 bases between the germline ends. At the time of active disease, bone marrow was collected from every patient. This entry is derived from a study of read filtering for tumor transcriptome and immune sequencing. Study summary: About 8 patients were R-ISS I, some 16 were R-ISS II, six or seven were R-ISS III. TCR-mapped reads were about 3.5 to 11 million with IR-seq versus roughly 75 to 1,400 with RNA-seq. Study-wide findings and caveats: Sorted CD138-negative bone marrow cells were not purified T cells.

Material: a population of CD138-negative cells sorted from bone marrow. The chain carries TRBV29-1 and TRBJ1-4, with D uncertain. The TCR sequence derives from a donor at least 40 years old with multiple myeloma. The CDR3 region is CSVQDRSLGKLFF. The CDR3 DNA is TGCAGCGTCCAGGACCGTTCTCTAGGAAAACTGTTTTTT.